This TCR beta chain was obtained from a study of regulatory T cells in long-lasting Graves disease. Study results and limitations: Persistent disease was associated with favored TRBV28 usage and with favored use of TRBJ1-2 and TRBJ2-5. Limited samples may have lowered accuracy.

Germline CDR1 reads MGHRA; CDR2 reads YSYEKL. CDR3 size: 18 residues. Time point denoted: newly diagnosed GD, antithyroid drugs for less than 3 months. Isolated PBMC RNA provided the starting material for the TCR library. Library construction for TCR beta used iRepertoire HTBI primers and Arm-PCR of CDR3 regions. MiXCR, run by TCRdb on the multiplex PCR reads, gives a single entry per CDR3 protein. This sample carries fewer than 550,000 distinct CDR3 sequences, about 16% of them seen once, and the ten largest clones take approximately 25%. A note on this clonotype: Its antigen is unknown. The junction shows a germline mismatch at one end, possibly a read error.

These data are also associated with another study on T cells in Graves' hyperthyroidism and ophthalmopathy.

The rearrangement links TRBV4-1 to TRBJ1-3, with no clear D. This specimen was peripheral blood mononuclear cells (PBMCs), taken at new diagnosis, from a patient treated with antithyroid drugs. The sequence came from a woman aged 35-65 years with Graves disease. The CDR3 loop is CASRQAQTQTIGGNTIYF. The CDR3 bases are TGCGCCAGCAGGCAAGCACAGACCCAAACAATTGGTGGAAACACCATATATTTT.